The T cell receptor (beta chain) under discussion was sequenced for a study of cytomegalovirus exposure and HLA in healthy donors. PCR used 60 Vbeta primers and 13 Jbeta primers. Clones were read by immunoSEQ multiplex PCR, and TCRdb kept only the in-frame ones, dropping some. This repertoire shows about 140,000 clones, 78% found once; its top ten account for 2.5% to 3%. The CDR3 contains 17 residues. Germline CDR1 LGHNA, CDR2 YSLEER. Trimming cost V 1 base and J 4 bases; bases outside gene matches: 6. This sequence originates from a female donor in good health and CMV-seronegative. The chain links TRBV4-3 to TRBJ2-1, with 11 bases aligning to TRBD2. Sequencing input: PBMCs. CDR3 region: CASSQAPSGGPYNEQFF. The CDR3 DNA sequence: TGCGCCAGCAGCCAAGCTCCTAGCGGGGGGCCATACAATGAGCAGTTCTTC.